This is a list of T cell receptor beta chains from one sample in a study of blood T cell repertoires in COVID-19. Generated by immunoSEQ multiplex PCR, the TCRdb table keeps only in-frame clones and is missing some. This sample has about 140,000 clones; roughly 85% occur once, and the top ten carry 2.5% to 3%. Sequenced sample: peripheral blood. The receptors here all came from a man aged 50-60 years with acute or convalescent COVID-19. Each CDR3 is given with its conserved first and last residue. A D gene is named only where the DNA matches it firmly. For some rows the clone size is stated as once, few or many, or as a class when expanded; others skip it.

D gene	V gene	clone size	J gene	CDR3 DNA	CDR3 protein
-	TRBV25-1	-	TRBJ1-3	TGTGCCAGCAGTCTCCAGGGTTCTGGAAACACCATATATTTT	CASSLQGSGNTIYF
-	TRBV6-4	-	TRBJ2-2	TGTGCCAGCAGGGAGGAAGGGAACACCGGGGAGCTGTTTTTT	CASREEGNTGELFF
TRBD1	TRBV29-1	-	TRBJ1-5	TGCAGCGTTGAATTAGGGACAGGGAATCAGCCCCAGCATTTT	CSVELGTGNQPQHF
-	TRBV7-9	-	TRBJ2-6	TGTGCCAGCAGCCCCGGGTTTGGGTTAAGCCGCTCTGGGGCCAACGTCCTGACTTTC	CASSPGFGLSRSGANVLTF
TRBD1	TRBV13	-	TRBJ2-7	TGTGCCAGCAGCTTAGGTGGCAGGGGGCCCAACGAGCAGTACTTC	CASSLGGRGPNEQYF
-	TRBV29-1	-	TRBJ1-1	TGCAGCGTTGACAGTGGGCACACTGAAGCTTTCTTT	CSVDSGHTEAFF
-	TRBV7-6	-	TRBJ1-3	TGTGCCAGCAGCTTATTCCGGGGGGCGGGAAACACCATATATTTT	CASSLFRGAGNTIYF
-	TRBV7-9	-	TRBJ1-1	TGTGCCAGCAGCTTAAGTCGGTTGAACACTGAAGCTTTCTTT	CASSLSRLNTEAFF
TRBD1	TRBV5-1	-	TRBJ2-7	TGCGCCAGCGGACGGGACAGTCTTTCCGAGCAGTACTTC	CASGRDSLSEQYF
-	TRBV18	-	TRBJ1-1	TGTGCCAGCTCACCATCCTCACAGGGGAACACTGAAGCTTTCTTT	CASSPSSQGNTEAFF
-	TRBV30	-	TRBJ2-1	TGTGCCTGGAGCCAACGAGGAGGAATCAACTACAATGAGCAGTTCTTC	CAWSQRGGINYNEQFF
-	TRBV5-1	-	TRBJ2-1	TGCGCCAGCAGCTTGCCTAGCGCTTCAGGCAATGAGCAGTTCTTC	CASSLPSASGNEQFF
-	TRBV3-1/TRBV3-2	-	TRBJ2-7	TGTGCCAGCAGCCAAGGGGGGGGCGCCTACGAGCAGTACTTC	CASSQGGGAYEQYF
TRBD2	TRBV5-6	-	TRBJ2-1	TGTGCCAGCAGCTTGTATCCAGCGGGATATAATGAGCAGTTCTTC	CASSLYPAGYNEQFF
-	TRBV5-1	-	TRBJ1-1	TGCGCCAGCAGCTGGAGACAGCCAGATGAAGCTTTCTTT	CASSWRQPDEAFF
TRBD1	TRBV6-1	-	TRBJ1-2	TGTGCCAGCAGTGATGCCGGGACAGGGGGCGAGGTGCGCGGCTACACCTTC	CASSDAGTGGEVRGYTF
TRBD2	TRBV7-6	-	TRBJ2-1	TGTGCCAGCAGCTATGACCCCCCGGGACTAGCGGCGTACAATGAGCAGTTCTTC	CASSYDPPGLAAYNEQFF
TRBD2	TRBV5-1	-	TRBJ2-1	TGCGCCAGCAGCTTGTCGAGCGGGAGAATCAATGAGCAGTTCTTC	CASSLSSGRINEQFF
-	TRBV19	few	TRBJ1-2	TGTGCCAGTAGTATAGAAATAGGAGCCTCGCTCGCGCGGTATGGCTACACCTTC	CASSIEIGASLARYGYTF
-	TRBV18	-	TRBJ2-7	TGTGCCAGCTCACCACGTAGTCAGGGCAACGACGAGCAGTACTTC	CASSPRSQGNDEQYF
-	TRBV12-3/TRBV12-4	few	TRBJ1-1	TGTGCCAGCAGTTTTGTAGAGAACACTGAAGCTTTCTTT	CASSFVENTEAFF
TRBD1	TRBV5-6	-	TRBJ1-5	TGTGCCAGCAGCTACGGGACAGGGCACAATCAGCCCCAGCATTTT	CASSYGTGHNQPQHF
TRBD1	TRBV3-1/TRBV3-2	-	TRBJ2-2	TGTGCCAGCAGCCGGACAGGGACAAACACCGGGGAGCTGTTTTTT	CASSRTGTNTGELFF
-	TRBV5-1	-	TRBJ2-5	TGCGCCAGCAGCTTTGGCGCGGGAGAGACCCAGTACTTC	CASSFGAGETQYF
TRBD2	TRBV6-2/TRBV6-3	-	TRBJ2-7	TGTGCCAGCAGTAGAAGGCCCGAGTGGGAGGGTTACGAGCAGTACTTC	CASSRRPEWEGYEQYF
TRBD1	TRBV7-8	-	TRBJ2-3	TGTGCCAGCAGCCGCCAGGGGGCAGGCACAGATACGCAGTATTTT	CASSRQGAGTDTQYF
-	TRBV2	few	TRBJ2-2	TGTGCCAGCAATGAGTGGAACAGTAACACCGGGGAGCTGTTTTTT	CASNEWNSNTGELFF
-	TRBV7-9	-	TRBJ1-5	TGTGCCAGCAGCTTAGGCGGAGATCAGCCCCAGCATTTT	CASSLGGDQPQHF
TRBD1	TRBV28	-	TRBJ1-5	TGTGCCAGCAGTTTGGCCGGGACAGGGGGCTATCATCAGCCCCAGCATTTT	CASSLAGTGGYHQPQHF
-	TRBV24-1	-	TRBJ1-6	TGTGCCACCAGTGGGGCAGGGGCCAATTCACCCCTCCACTTT	CATSGAGANSPLHF